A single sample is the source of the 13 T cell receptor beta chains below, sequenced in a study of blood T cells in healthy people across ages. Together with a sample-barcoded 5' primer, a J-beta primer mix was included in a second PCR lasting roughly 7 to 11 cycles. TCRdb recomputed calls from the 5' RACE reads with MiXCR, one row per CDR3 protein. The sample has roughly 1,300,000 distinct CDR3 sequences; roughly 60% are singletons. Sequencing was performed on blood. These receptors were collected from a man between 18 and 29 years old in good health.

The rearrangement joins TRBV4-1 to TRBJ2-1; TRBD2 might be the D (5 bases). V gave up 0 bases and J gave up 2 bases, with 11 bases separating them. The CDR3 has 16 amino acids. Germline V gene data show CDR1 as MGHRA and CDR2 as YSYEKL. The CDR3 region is CASSQDGEGAYNEQFF. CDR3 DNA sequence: TGCGCCAGCAGCCAAGACGGAGAGGGAGCCTACAATGAGCAGTTCTTC.

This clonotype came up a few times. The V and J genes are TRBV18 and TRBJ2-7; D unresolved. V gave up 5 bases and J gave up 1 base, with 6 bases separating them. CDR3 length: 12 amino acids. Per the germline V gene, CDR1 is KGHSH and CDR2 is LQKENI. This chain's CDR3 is CASSAASYEQYF. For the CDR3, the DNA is TGTGCCAGCTCAGCAGCGTCCTACGAGCAGTACTTC.

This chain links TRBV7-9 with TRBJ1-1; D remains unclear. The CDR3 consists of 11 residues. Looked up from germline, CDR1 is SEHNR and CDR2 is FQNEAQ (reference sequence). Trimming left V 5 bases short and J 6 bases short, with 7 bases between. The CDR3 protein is CASSAMAEAFF. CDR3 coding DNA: TGTGCCAGCAGCGCTATGGCTGAAGCTTTCTTT.

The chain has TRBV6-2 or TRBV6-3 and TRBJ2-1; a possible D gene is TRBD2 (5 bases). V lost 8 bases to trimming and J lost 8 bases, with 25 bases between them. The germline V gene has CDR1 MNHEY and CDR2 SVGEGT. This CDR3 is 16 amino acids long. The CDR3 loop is CASRKMGTSGSHEQFF. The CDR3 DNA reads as TGTGCCAGCCGAAAGATGGGAACTAGTGGTTCCCATGAGCAGTTCTTC.

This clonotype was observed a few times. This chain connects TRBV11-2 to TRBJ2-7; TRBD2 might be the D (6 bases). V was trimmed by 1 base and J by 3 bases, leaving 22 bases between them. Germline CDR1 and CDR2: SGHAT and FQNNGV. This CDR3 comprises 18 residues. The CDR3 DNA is TGTGCCAGCAGCTTAGTTCGGGGGTTGTATGATCGGGACTACGAGCAGTACTTC. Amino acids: CASSLVRGLYDRDYEQYF.

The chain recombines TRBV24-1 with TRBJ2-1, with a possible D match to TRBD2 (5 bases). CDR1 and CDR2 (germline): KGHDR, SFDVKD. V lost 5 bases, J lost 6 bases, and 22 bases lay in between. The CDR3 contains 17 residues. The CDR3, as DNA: TGTGCCACCAGTGGACTGCGCCGAGAAGAACGGGGCAATGAGCAGTTCTTC. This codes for CATSGLRREERGNEQFF.

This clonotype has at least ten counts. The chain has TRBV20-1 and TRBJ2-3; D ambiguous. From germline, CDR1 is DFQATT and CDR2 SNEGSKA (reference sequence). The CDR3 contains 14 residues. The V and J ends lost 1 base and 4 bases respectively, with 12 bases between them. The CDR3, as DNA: TGCAGTGCTAGAGCGGTCCTGGTTTCAGATACGCAGTATTTT. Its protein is CSARAVLVSDTQYF.

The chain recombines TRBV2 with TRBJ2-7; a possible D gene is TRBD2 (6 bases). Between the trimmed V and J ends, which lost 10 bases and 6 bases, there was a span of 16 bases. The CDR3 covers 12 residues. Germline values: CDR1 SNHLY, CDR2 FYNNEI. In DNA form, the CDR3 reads TGTGCCACAGGACTAATGAGGGGCGAGCAGTACTTC. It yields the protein CATGLMRGEQYF.

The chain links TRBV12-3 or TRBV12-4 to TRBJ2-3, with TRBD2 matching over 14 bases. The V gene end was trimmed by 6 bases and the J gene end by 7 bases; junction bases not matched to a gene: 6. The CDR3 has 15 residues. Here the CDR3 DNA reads TGTGCCAGCAGGGTGGGACTAGCGGGAGTAAATACGCAGTATTTT. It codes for CASRVGLAGVNTQYF.

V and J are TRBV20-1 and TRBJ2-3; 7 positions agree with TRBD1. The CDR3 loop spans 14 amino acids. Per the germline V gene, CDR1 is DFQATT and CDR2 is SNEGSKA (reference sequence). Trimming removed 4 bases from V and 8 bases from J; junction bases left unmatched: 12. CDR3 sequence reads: CSAIHGQARGTQYF. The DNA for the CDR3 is TGCAGTGCTATCCATGGACAGGCCCGTGGTACGCAGTATTTT.

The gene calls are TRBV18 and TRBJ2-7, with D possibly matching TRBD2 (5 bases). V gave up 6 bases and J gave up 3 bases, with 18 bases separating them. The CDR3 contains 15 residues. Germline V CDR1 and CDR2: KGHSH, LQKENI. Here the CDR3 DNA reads TGTGCCAGCTCCCAAAACGAGGGTAGGAACTACGAGCAGTACTTC. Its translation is CASSQNEGRNYEQYF.

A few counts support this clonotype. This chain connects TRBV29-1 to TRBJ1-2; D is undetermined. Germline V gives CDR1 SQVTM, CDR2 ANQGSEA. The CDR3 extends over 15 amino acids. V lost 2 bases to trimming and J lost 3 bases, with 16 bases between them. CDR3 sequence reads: CSVENEFPIDYGYTF. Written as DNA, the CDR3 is TGCAGCGTTGAAAATGAGTTCCCCATAGACTATGGCTACACCTTC.

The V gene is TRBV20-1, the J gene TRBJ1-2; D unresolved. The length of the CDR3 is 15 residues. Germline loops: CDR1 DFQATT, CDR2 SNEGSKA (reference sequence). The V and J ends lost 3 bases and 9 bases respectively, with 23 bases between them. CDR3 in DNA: TGCAGTGCTAGGGTTGACCTCCGGAACGTAATTAGCTACACCTTC. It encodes CSARVDLRNVISYTF.